Following are 3 T cell receptor beta chains from one sample sequenced in a study of response to subunit inactivated influenza vaccine. MiXCR was run by TCRdb on the RT-PCR reads, yielding one entry per CDR3 protein. The data contain about 570,000 distinct CDR3 sequences, around 11% of them singletons. Another study also made use of these data, one on T cells expressing NK-cell markers. According to that study: 5'RACE template switching with UMIs produced the TCR beta cDNA.

This sample comprised PBMCs from blood, obtained on the day of vaccination. The receptors stem from a middle-aged man who received an inactivated influenza vaccine.

This clonotype was recorded at least ten times. This chain links TRBV20-1 with TRBJ2-2, with 11 bases aligning to TRBD2. The V and J ends lost 0 bases and 3 bases, in that order; junction bases with no gene match: 6. The CDR3 contains 17 residues. Germline V gene data show CDR1 as DFQATT and CDR2 as SNEGSKA (reference sequence). The CDR3 protein is CSARDLGTSGYTGELFF. The CDR3 DNA follows: TGCAGTGCTAGAGATCTCGGGACTAGCGGATACACCGGGGAGCTGTTTTTT.

The V and J genes are TRBV2 and TRBJ1-6, with D possibly TRBD1 on 5 matching bases. The CDR3 covers 17 residues. V gave up 7 bases and J gave up 0 bases, with 16 bases separating them. Germline V gene data show CDR1 as SNHLY and CDR2 as FYNNEI. CDR3 coding DNA: TGTGCCAGCAAGCGACTTCGACAGAGCTCCTATAATTCACCCCTCCACTTT. It yields the protein CASKRLRQSSYNSPLHF.

This clonotype has more than one count but fewer than ten. This chain uses TRBV5-5 with TRBJ1-6; unclear D gene. Germline CDR1 SGHKS, CDR2 YYEKEE (reference sequence). CDR3 length: 16 amino acids. V lost 0 bases and J lost 6, with 13 bases in between. The CDR3 coding sequence is TGTGCCAGCAGCTTGGGACATCCTGAAGTTAATTCACCCCTCCACTTT. This translates into CASSLGHPEVNSPLHF.